The entry that follows covers one T cell receptor (beta chain) sequence. Cohorts were assigned according to the clinical history that participants reported. Germline assignment: CDR1 MNHEY and CDR2 SVGAGI. There are 13 residues in the CDR3. V was shortened by 7 bases and J by 7 bases, with 14 bases between the two germline ends. These data originate in a study of blood T cell repertoires in COVID-19. Method: immunoSEQ multiplex PCR; TCRdb's copy keeps in-frame clones and lacks some. This table has a few hundred thousand clones, roughly 80% appearing once. The rearrangement uses TRBV6-5 and TRBJ2-1; perhaps TRBD2 as D (5 bases). This TCR came from a man aged 35-49 years who had been exposed to COVID-19. The sequencing sample was made of PBMCs or T cells enriched from blood (not recorded which). CDR3 sequence reads: CASNPPEGNEQFF. Here the CDR3 DNA reads TGTGCCAGCAACCCTCCCGAGGGAAATGAGCAGTTCTTC.